The clone carrying this T cell receptor (beta chain) was observed at least ten times. Its antigen is currently unknown. These data are taken from a study of CD8+CD57+ T cells in acquired aplastic anemia. Overall study results and limits: Patients and controls shared over 25 CD8+ CDR3 sequences, highly expressed in patients. Between the patient and control groups, CD8+ Simpson's diversity did not differ significantly.

The length of the CDR3 is 15 residues. The germline V and J ends were trimmed by 6 bases and 2 bases, with 17 bases remaining between them. Germline V CDR1 and CDR2: SGHDN, FVKESK. Genomic DNA, the template, was used for profiling of the TCR beta VDJ and CDR3. TCRdb reprocessed the reads via MiXCR and lists one record per CDR3 protein. Of some 240,000 distinct CDR3 sequences in the sample, approximately 35% were seen once. The sequence came from a human donor in good health, serving as a control. The chain uses TRBV14 and TRBJ2-7, with D perhaps being TRBD1 or TRBD2 (5 bases each). The sequenced sample was sorted CD4+, CD8+, or CD8+CD57+ T cells (not recorded which) from PBMCs. CDR3 DNA sequence: TGTGCCAGCAGTCGAACACGGGGCACAACCTACGAGCAGTACTTC. This encodes CASSRTRGTTYEQYF.